The 5 T cell receptor beta chains below were found in one sample sequenced in a study of T-cell reconstitution after alpha-beta-depleted transplantation in children. Molecular barcoding with unique molecular identifiers was used for the TCRbeta library. One entry per CDR3 protein results from TCRdb running MiXCR on the PCR reads. Found here are about 900,000 distinct CDR3 sequences, 25% to 35% of them singletons; the top ten hold around 30%. Specimen: PBMCs, mostly from graft donor cells, collected 360 days after TCRalphabeta/CD19-depleted stem cell transplant. The source of these receptors is a boy in the first two years of life who had a stem cell transplant for SCID, so the T cells may come from the graft donor.

J is TRBJ1-2 and V is TRBV5-1; D is perhaps TRBD1 (5 bases). Germline assignment: CDR1 SGHRS and CDR2 YFSETQ. Between the trimmed V and J ends, which lost 4 bases and 4 bases, there was a span of 17 bases. The CDR3 extends over 15 amino acids. The CDR3 protein is CASSPAGTFGYGYTF. For the CDR3, the DNA is TGCGCCAGCAGCCCGGCAGGGACGTTTGGCTATGGCTACACCTTC.

This sequence joins TRBV7-2 and TRBJ2-7; the match to TRBD2 covers 7 bases. The CDR3 extends over 16 amino acids. CDR1 SGHTA and CDR2 FQGNSA come from the germline V gene. The ends lost 2 bases at V and 5 bases at J; junction bases unmatched: 12. The CDR3 spells CASSLRGTIRGNEQYF. The CDR3, as DNA: TGTGCCAGCAGCTTACGGGGGACTATACGCGGTAACGAGCAGTACTTC. Variable domain in full (rest from reference TRBV7-2 and TRBJ2-7): GAGVSQSPSNKVTEKGKDVELRCDPISGHTALYWYRQSLGQGLEFLIYFQGNSAPDKSGLPSDRFSAERTGGSVSTLTIQRTQQEDSAVYLCASSLRGTIRGNEQYFGPGTRLTVT.

This clonotype was detected once. The CDR3 protein is CASSLALVSPLHF. The CDR3 DNA reads TGCGCCAGCAGCTTGGCCTTAGTTTCACCCCTCCACTTT. J is TRBJ1-6 and V is TRBV5-1, with D uncertain. V lost 0 bases and J 9 bases, leaving 7 bases between the germline ends. Germline CDR1 and CDR2: SGHRS and YFSETQ. This CDR3 contains 13 residues.

This clonotype has only a few counts. The J gene is TRBJ2-5, the V gene TRBV7-2; D possibly corresponds to TRBD2 (6 bases). The V gene's germline CDR1 is SGHTA and CDR2 FQGNSA. Trimming left V 6 bases short and J 8 bases short, with 16 bases between. CDR3 length: 13 amino acids. The CDR3 reads CASRRTVGGTQYF. As DNA, the CDR3 is TGTGCCAGCAGGAGGACCGTGGGAGGAACCCAGTACTTC.

V usage is TRBV9 and J usage is TRBJ2-7; TRBD2 might be the D (5 bases). This CDR3 has 14 amino acids. CDR1 SGDLS and CDR2 YYNGEE come from the germline V gene. Trimming cost V 0 bases and J 6 bases, with 13 bases left between them. The CDR3: CASSVVSGPGEQYF. The CDR3 DNA follows: TGTGCCAGCAGCGTAGTGAGCGGCCCAGGCGAGCAGTACTTC. The full variable domain, with the rest looked up from reference TRBV9 and TRBJ2-7, is DSGVTQTPKHLITATGQRVTLRCSPRSGDLSVYWYQQSLDQGLQFLIQYYNGEERAKGNILERFSAQQFPDLHSELNLSSLELGDSALYFCASSVVSGPGEQYFGPGTRLTVT.